This entry lists 15 T cell receptor beta chains sequenced from one sample in a study of T cells in Graves' hyperthyroidism and ophthalmopathy. Amplification of TCR beta CDR3 regions was performed using RNA transcripts as template. An initial round of RT-PCR targeting the TCR CDR3 relied on the HTBI primer set. A single record per CDR3 protein comes from TCRdb applying MiXCR to the multiplex PCR reads. The sample records roughly 420,000 distinct CDR3 sequences, roughly 15% being singletons. The sequencing sample was made of blood. These receptors were obtained from a woman between 18 and 29 years old with Graves' hyperthyroidism.

The table lists this clonotype with many counts. The chain combines TRBV19 with TRBJ1-1; D ambiguous. Germline V gene sequence: CDR1 LNHDA, CDR2 SQIVND (reference sequence). V lost 2 bases and J lost 6, with 22 bases in between. The CDR3 extends over 17 amino acids. CDR3: CASSISGSSSQLPEAFF. CDR3 in DNA: TGTGCCAGTAGTATATCGGGCAGTTCCTCCCAGTTGCCTGAAGCTTTCTTT.

This clonotype was counted many times. V is TRBV20-1 and J is TRBJ2-1; 12 nucleotides align to TRBD2. Germline trimming cut 4 bases from V and 4 bases from J; bases unmatched to any gene: 2. This CDR3 region has 14 residues. CDR1 and CDR2 (germline): DFQATT, SNEGSKA (reference sequence). The CDR3 loop is CSATGLAGYNEQFF. The CDR3 DNA reads TGCAGTGCTACTGGACTAGCGGGGTACAATGAGCAGTTCTTC.

This clonotype was detected only a few times. The chain is built from TRBV4-2 and TRBJ2-5, with D tentatively TRBD1 (6 bases). Germline loops: CDR1 LGHNA, CDR2 YNFKEQ. V was shortened by 1 base and J by 3 bases, with 12 bases between the two germline ends. The CDR3 contains 15 residues. The CDR3 region has the DNA TGTGCCAGCAGCCAAGCCGGGACACTCGAAGAGACCCAGTACTTC. It yields the protein CASSQAGTLEETQYF.

The table lists this clonotype with many counts. The chain recombines TRBV28 with TRBJ1-3, with unresolved D. With 7 bases removed from V and 3 bases from J, the gap between germline ends came to 13 bases. Germline V gene sequence: CDR1 MDHEN, CDR2 SYDVKM. CDR3 length: 14 amino acids. The CDR3 DNA sequence: TGTGCCAGCACCGACATGGAAATTGGAAACACCATATATTTT. This gives the protein CASTDMEIGNTIYF.

This clonotype came up many times. The V call is TRBV11-2, the J call TRBJ2-7, with 7 nucleotides matching TRBD1. This CDR3 comprises 15 residues. Germline CDR1 SGHAT, CDR2 FQNNGV. Trimming took 5 bases from V and 2 from J; bases not matched to a gene: 9. The CDR3 protein is CASSETQGDPYEQYF. CDR3 coding DNA: TGTGCCAGCAGCGAAACTCAGGGGGATCCCTACGAGCAGTACTTC. Drawing the rest from reference TRBV11-2 and TRBJ2-7, the complete variable domain is EAGVAQSPRYKIIEKRQSVAFWCNPISGHATLYWYQQILGQGPKLLIQFQNNGVVDDSQLPKDRFSAERLKGVDSTLKIQPAKLEDSAVYLCASSETQGDPYEQYFGPGTRLTVT.

In this sample, this clonotype turned up many times. The chain links TRBV27 to TRBJ2-1; TRBD1 agrees at 7 bases. The trim removed 5 bases at V and 1 base at J, leaving 5 bases unmatched. Germline CDR1 reads MNHEY; CDR2 reads SMNVEV (reference sequence). CDR3 length: 15 amino acids. This chain's CDR3 is CASSPPGGSYNEQFF. The CDR3, as DNA: TGTGCCAGCAGTCCGCCAGGGGGTTCCTACAATGAGCAGTTCTTC.

This clonotype occurred a few times. This rearrangement joins TRBV4-1 to TRBJ2-5; the D gene is possibly TRBD1 (5 bases). Germline assignment: CDR1 MGHRA and CDR2 YSYEKL. The CDR3 totals 16 residues. Trimming left V 5 bases short and J 2 bases short, with 18 bases between. The CDR3, as DNA: TGCGCCAGCAGCGCAAGACTCGTAGCAGGGCAAGAGACCCAGTACTTC. Protein: CASSARLVAGQETQYF.

This clonotype was seen a handful of times. This chain's CDR3 is CASSQELAGGPDEQYF. DNA of the CDR3: TGTGCCAGCAGCCAAGAGTTAGCGGGAGGGCCGGACGAGCAGTACTTC. This chain uses TRBV7-9 with TRBJ2-7; 11 bases are shared with TRBD2. Germline V gives CDR1 SEHNR, CDR2 FQNEAQ (reference sequence). The CDR3 has 16 residues. V lost 5 bases to trimming and J lost 5 bases; unmatched junction nucleotides: 11. Combining the CDR3 with reference TRBV7-9 and TRBJ2-7 gives the whole variable domain DTGVSQNPRHKITKRGQNVTFRCDPISEHNRLYWYRQTLGQGPEFLTYFQNEAQLEKSRLLSDRFSAERPKGSFSTLEIQRTEQGDSAMYLCASSQELAGGPDEQYFGPGTRLTVT.

The gene calls are TRBV12-3 or TRBV12-4 and TRBJ2-5; the D gene is possibly TRBD2 (6 bases). The CDR3 extends over 14 amino acids. Deletions cut 1 base from V and 4 bases from J, with 10 bases between. The CDR3 reads CASSLGGGGETQYF. DNA for the CDR3: TGTGCCAGCAGTTTAGGTGGGGGAGGAGAGACCCAGTACTTC.

About this clonotype: Being one base from a much bigger clone, this may be a read error. The chain couples TRBV27 to TRBJ1-4; 7 bases agree with TRBD1. Germline CDR1 and CDR2: MNHEY and SMNVEV (reference sequence). This CDR3 is 17 amino acids long. After removal of 6 bases from V and 7 bases from J, the junction contained 17 bases not matched to a gene. The CDR3 DNA reads TGTGCCAGCAGCCCCGGGAAAGGGGGCGGAGGTAGTGAAAAACTGTTTTTT. It specifies CASSPGKGGGGSEKLFF.

The CDR3 reads CASSLEGPDTEAFF. The DNA of the CDR3 is TGCGCCAGCAGCTTGGAGGGGCCGGACACTGAAGCTTTCTTT. The J gene is TRBJ1-1, the V gene TRBV5-1; tentatively, D is TRBD1 (5 bases). Germline CDR1 is SGHRS and CDR2 is YFSETQ. The V and J ends lost 0 bases and 3 bases respectively, with 9 bases between them. The CDR3 has 14 residues.

The V call is TRBV5-5, the J call TRBJ1-1; D may be TRBD1 (5 bases). Trimming shortened V by 4 bases and J by 0 bases, and 16 bases separated the two germline ends. CDR1 is SGHKS, CDR2 YYEKEE, per germline (reference sequence). The CDR3 is made up of 16 amino acids. The CDR3 coding sequence is TGTGCCAGCAGCCTTTATTTGACAGCGCTGAACACTGAAGCTTTCTTT. Encoded protein: CASSLYLTALNTEAFF.

In this sample, this clonotype turned up many times. This rearrangement joins TRBV3-1 to TRBJ1-2, with 10 nucleotides matching TRBD1. This CDR3 is built from 15 residues. Germline V lookup: CDR1 LGHDT, CDR2 YNNKEL (reference sequence). With V trimmed by 1 base and J by 4 bases, 3 bases remained unmatched. CDR3 residues: CASSQAGTGVYGYTF. For the CDR3, the DNA is TGTGCCAGCAGCCAAGCCGGGACAGGGGTCTATGGCTACACCTTC.

This clonotype was recorded many times. V usage is TRBV30 and J usage is TRBJ2-2; 11 bases match TRBD2. V was pared by 4 bases and J by 6 bases, with 10 bases of the junction left unmatched. The CDR3 is 16 residues long. Germline loops: CDR1 GTSNPN, CDR2 SVGIG (reference sequence). The DNA of the CDR3 is TGTGCCTGGACTTCCGGACTAGCGGGCAGTCCCGGGGAGCTGTTTTTT. Translation gives CAWTSGLAGSPGELFF.

This clonotype was picked up many times. V gene TRBV3-1 combines with J gene TRBJ1-1, with D unclear. V was trimmed by 1 base and J by 0 bases, leaving 9 bases between them. Germline V lookup: CDR1 LGHDT, CDR2 YNNKEL (reference sequence). The CDR3 is 15 residues long. In DNA, the CDR3 is TGTGCCAGCAGCCAAGGTGCGACGTTGAACACTGAAGCTTTCTTT. Protein sequence: CASSQGATLNTEAFF. The whole variable domain, remainder taken from reference TRBV3-1 and TRBJ1-1, is DTAVSQTPKYLVTQMGNDKSIKCEQNLGHDTMYWYKQDSKKFLKIMFSYNNKELIINETVPNRFSPKSPDKAHLNLHINSLELGDSAVYFCASSQGATLNTEAFFGQGTRLTVV.